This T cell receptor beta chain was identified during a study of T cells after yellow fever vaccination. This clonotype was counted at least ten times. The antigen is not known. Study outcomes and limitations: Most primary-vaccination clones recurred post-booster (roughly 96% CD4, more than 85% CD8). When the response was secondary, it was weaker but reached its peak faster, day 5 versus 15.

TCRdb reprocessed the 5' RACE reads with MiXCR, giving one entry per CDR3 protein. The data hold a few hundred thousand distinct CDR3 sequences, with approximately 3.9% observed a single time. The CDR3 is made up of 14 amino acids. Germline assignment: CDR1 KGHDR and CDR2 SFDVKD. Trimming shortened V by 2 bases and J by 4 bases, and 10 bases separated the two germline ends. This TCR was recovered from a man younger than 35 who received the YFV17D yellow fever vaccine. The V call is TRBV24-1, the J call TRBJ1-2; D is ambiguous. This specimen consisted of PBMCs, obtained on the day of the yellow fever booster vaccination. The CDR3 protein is CATSDYRLTYGYTF. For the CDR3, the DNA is TGTGCCACCAGTGATTACCGGCTTACCTATGGCTACACCTTC.